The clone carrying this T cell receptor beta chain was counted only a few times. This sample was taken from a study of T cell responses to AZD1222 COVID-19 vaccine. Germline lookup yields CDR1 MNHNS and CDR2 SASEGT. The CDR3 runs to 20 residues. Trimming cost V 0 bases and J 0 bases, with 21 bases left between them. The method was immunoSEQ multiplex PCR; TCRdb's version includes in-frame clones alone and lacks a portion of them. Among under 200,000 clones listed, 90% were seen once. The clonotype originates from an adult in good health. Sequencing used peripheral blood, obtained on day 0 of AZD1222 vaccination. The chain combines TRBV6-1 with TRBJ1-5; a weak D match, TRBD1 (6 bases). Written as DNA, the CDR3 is TGTGCCAGCAGTGAAGCGATAGTGGTAAGGGGGGCAGGTAGCAATCAGCCCCAGCATTTT. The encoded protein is CASSEAIVVRGAGSNQPQHF.